This TCR beta chain is drawn from a study of identical twins. V shed 6 bases and J shed 1 base, with 13 bases lying between them. CDR1 is DFQATT and CDR2 is SNEGSKA in the germline V gene (reference sequence). This CDR3 has 14 residues. TCRdb re-called the 5' RACE reads through MiXCR, storing one row per CDR3 protein. The sample lists approximately 700,000 distinct CDR3 sequences, about 20% occurring once. This sample also appeared in a second study, on T cells expressing NK-cell markers. That study reports: There were seven HCMV-seropositive donors and one seronegative donor among the eight sequenced. For several experiments, T cell sorting was restricted to the alpha-beta TCR population by means of an anti-gamma-delta TCR antibody.

The receptor was derived from a woman aged 18-30 years in good health. What was sequenced was PBMCs. The J gene is TRBJ1-3, the V gene TRBV20-1; D might be TRBD1 (5 bases). The CDR3 nucleotides are TGCAGTGCCCAGCTCCCAGGGTCTGGAAACACCATATATTTT. It is translated as CSAQLPGSGNTIYF.